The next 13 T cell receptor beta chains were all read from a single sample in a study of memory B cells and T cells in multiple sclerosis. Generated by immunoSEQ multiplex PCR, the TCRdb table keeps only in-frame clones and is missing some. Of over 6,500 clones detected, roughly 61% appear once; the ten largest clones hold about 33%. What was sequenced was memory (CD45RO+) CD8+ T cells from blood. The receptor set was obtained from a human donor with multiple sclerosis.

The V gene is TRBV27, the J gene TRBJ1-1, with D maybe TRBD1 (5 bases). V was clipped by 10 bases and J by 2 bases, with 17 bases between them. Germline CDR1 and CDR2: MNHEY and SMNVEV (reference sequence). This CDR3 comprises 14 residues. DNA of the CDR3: TGTGCCACCGCAGGGTGGGGCTCCAACACTGAAGCTTTCTTT. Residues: CATAGWGSNTEAFF.

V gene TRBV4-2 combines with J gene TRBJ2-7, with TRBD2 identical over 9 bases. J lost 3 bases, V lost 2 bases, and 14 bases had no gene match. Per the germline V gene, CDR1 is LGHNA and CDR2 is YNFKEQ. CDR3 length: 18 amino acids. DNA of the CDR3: TGTGCCAGCAGCCAAATCGGCTTTGGGGCTAGCGGGGACTACGAGCAGTACTTC. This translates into CASSQIGFGASGDYEQYF.

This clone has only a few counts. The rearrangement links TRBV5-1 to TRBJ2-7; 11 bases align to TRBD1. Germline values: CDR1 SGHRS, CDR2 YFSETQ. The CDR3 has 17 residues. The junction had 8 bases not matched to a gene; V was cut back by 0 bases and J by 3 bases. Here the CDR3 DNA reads TGCGCCAGCAGCTTGGTAGGTCGGGACAGGGGGTTCTACGAGCAGTACTTC. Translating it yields CASSLVGRDRGFYEQYF.

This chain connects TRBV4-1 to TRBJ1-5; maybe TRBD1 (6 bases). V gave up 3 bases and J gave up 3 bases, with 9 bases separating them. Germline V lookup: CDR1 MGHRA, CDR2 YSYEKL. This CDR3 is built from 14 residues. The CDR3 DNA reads TGCGCCAGCAGCCATCCAGGGGTCAATCAGCCCCAGCATTTT. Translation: CASSHPGVNQPQHF.

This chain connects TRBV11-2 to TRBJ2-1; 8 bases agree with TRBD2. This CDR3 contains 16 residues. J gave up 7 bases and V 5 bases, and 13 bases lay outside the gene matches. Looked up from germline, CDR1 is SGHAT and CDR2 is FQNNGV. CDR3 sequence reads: CASSIYGGDSNNEQFF. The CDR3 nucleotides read TGTGCCAGCAGCATCTACGGGGGGGACTCCAATAATGAGCAGTTCTTC.

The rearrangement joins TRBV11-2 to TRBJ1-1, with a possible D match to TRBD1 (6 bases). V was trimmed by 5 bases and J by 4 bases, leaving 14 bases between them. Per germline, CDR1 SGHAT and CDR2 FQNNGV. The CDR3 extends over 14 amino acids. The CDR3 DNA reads TGTGCCAGCAGCGCGAACAGGGCGGGCACTGAAGCTTTCTTT. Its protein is CASSANRAGTEAFF.

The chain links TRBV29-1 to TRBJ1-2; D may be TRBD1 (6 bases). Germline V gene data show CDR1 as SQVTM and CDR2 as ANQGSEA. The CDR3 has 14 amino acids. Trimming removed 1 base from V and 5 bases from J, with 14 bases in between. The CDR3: CSVEVGGAGYGYTF. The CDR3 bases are TGCAGCGTTGAAGTGGGGGGGGCCGGTTATGGCTACACCTTC.

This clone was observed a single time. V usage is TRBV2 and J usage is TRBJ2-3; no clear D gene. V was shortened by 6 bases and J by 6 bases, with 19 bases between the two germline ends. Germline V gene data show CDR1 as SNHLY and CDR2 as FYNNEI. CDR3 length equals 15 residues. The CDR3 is CASSADHPPADTQYF. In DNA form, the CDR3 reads TGTGCCAGCAGCGCAGACCACCCCCCAGCGGATACGCAGTATTTT. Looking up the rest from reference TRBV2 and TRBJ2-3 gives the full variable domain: EPEVTQTPSHQVTQMGQEVILRCVPISNHLYFYWYRQILGQKVEFLVSFYNNEISEKSEIFDDQFSVERPDGSNFTLKIRSTKLEDSAMYFCASSADHPPADTQYFGPGTRLTVL.

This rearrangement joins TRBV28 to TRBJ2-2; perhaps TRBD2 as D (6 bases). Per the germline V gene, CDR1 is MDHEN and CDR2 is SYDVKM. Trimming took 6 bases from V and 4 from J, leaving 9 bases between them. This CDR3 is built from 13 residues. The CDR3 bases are TGTGCCAGCAGGGGGGGTCCCACCGGGGAGCTGTTTTTT. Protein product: CASRGGPTGELFF.

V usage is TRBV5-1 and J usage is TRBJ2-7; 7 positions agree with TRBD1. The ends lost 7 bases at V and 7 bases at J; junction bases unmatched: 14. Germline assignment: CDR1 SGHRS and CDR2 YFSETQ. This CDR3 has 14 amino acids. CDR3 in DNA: TGCGCCAGCCAAAGCGGACAGGTAGTGGGGGAGCAGTACTTC. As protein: CASQSGQVVGEQYF.

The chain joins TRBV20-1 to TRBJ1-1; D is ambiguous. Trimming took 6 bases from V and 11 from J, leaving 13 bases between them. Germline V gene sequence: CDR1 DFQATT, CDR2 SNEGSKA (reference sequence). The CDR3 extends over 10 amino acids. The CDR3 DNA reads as TGCAGTGCAATGGGCCATTGGGCTTTCTTT. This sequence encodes CSAMGHWAFF.

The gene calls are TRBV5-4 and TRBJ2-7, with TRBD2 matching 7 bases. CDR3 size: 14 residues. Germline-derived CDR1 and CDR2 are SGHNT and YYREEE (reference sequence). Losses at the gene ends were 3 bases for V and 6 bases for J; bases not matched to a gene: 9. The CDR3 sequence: CASSWGGKGSEQYF. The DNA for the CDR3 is TGTGCCAGCAGCTGGGGGGGGAAAGGTAGCGAGCAGTACTTC.

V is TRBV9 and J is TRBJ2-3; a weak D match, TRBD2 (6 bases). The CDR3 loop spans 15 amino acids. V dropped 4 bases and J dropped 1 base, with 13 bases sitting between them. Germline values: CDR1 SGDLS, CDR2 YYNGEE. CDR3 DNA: TGTGCCAGCAGCCTGTTTGGAGGGGGCACAGATACGCAGTATTTT. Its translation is CASSLFGGGTDTQYF.